Listed below are T cell receptor beta chains from one sample, sequenced in a study of PD-L1 blockade in urothelial cancer. Clones were read by immunoSEQ multiplex PCR, and TCRdb kept only the in-frame ones, dropping some. The sample consists of some 27,000 clones, approximately 79% of them appearing once. Specimen: PBMCs, collected around atezolizumab (anti-PD-L1) treatment. The source of these receptors is a man between 50 and 59 years old with urothelial cancer. The CDR3 runs from the conserved cysteine through the conserved F or W. Only some rows state a clone size, as once, few, many or a class for expanded clones.

clone_size j_call v_call cdr3_aa
. TRBJ2-1 TRBV6-1 CASSEWEGPYNEQFF
. TRBJ2-7 TRBV7-9 CASSPGTSGNHEQYF
medium-sized TRBJ1-1 TRBV16 CASSQLLFMQDRSEAFF
once TRBJ1-3 TRBV19 CASKWTAGGSGNTIYF
. TRBJ1-1 TRBV7-9 CASSSRGRVAEAFF
. TRBJ1-5 TRBV15 CATSIRTGLIGQPQHF
. TRBJ2-5 TRBV11-2 CASSFPGLAATQETQYF
. TRBJ1-2 TRBV7-2 CASSLGGGAFGYTF
once TRBJ2-3 TRBV30 CAWSVSSGGSTDTQYF
. TRBJ2-1 TRBV6-5 CASSYGRQINEQFF
. TRBJ1-4 TRBV7-9 CASSEGQGNEKLFF
. TRBJ2-1 TRBV19 CASSTGGSGEQFF
. TRBJ2-7 TRBV19 CASSSTSATIHEQYF
. TRBJ1-3 TRBV7-9 CASRSPNTGVEGNTIYF
. TRBJ1-2 TRBV5-1 CASSLDSNYGYTF
. TRBJ2-1 TRBV7-3 CASSLTGGSYNEQFF
. TRBJ1-5 TRBV7-8 CASSFRDRGGQPQHF
few TRBJ1-1 TRBV5-1 CASSLVAGSNTEAFF
. TRBJ2-2 TRBV7-9 CASRASGTTGELFF
. TRBJ1-6 TRBV11-2 CASSLRTGGRLHF
. TRBJ2-1 TRBV6-1 CASSALLAGASYNEQFF
once TRBJ1-2 TRBV5-4 CASSGGTGPASVHTF
. TRBJ2-3 TRBV28 CASSFGALAGSTDTQYF
. TRBJ2-5 TRBV18 CASSTTGGAGETQYF
. TRBJ2-1 TRBV5-1 CASSWQTSGGYNEQFF
. TRBJ1-2 TRBV29-1 CSVESRFREGGGYTF
few TRBJ2-2 TRBV27 CASSWTGVGTGELFF
. TRBJ2-1 TRBV9 CASSVGGLAGGTGYEQFF
. TRBJ2-4 TRBV27 CASSPQIAKNIQYF
. TRBJ2-3 TRBV27 CASRGLGDRGSSDTQYF
. TRBJ1-6 TRBV5-1 CASSWGSYSDSPLHF
. TRBJ1-1 TRBV30 CASGSWDTEAFF
. TRBJ1-5 TRBV28 CASSPGGSNQPQHF
. TRBJ1-4 TRBV25-1 CASRGTGPEKLFF
. TRBJ1-4 TRBV15 CATSPRARSNEKLFF
. TRBJ1-4 TRBV5-4 CASSSNFANEKLFF
. TRBJ2-2 TRBV7-9 CASSLEVWLDHGTGELFF
medium-sized TRBJ2-2 TRBV5-6 CASSLDRAGELFF
once TRBJ2-5 TRBV5-6 CASSFGETQYF
. TRBJ1-1 TRBV5-1 CASSLGQVANTEAFF
. TRBJ1-6 TRBV19 CASSISRDSYSPLHF
few TRBJ2-3 TRBV19 CASKGGTDTQYF
. TRBJ2-1 TRBV2 CASPVTVPYNEQFF
. TRBJ1-1 TRBV19 CASSMGSGTEAFF
. TRBJ2-3 TRBV28 CASSPITDTDTQYF
. TRBJ2-3 TRBV2 CASKKTGGPDTQYF